The present T cell receptor beta chain was sequenced within a study of shared clonotypes between healthy human individuals (dated by TCRdb to between 2020 and 2021). At the level of the whole study: The cohort included three men and two women between 18 and 49 years of age. For each donor, CD4 naive and CD4 memory were each run on three plates, CD8 naive on two plates, and CD8 memory on one plate. To estimate repertoire size and how much clonotype sharing occurs between individuals, the study deeply sequenced the blood TCR repertoires of several healthy adults. Leukapheresis yielded between about 0.9 and 9.5 billion PBMCs per donor. Libraries were prepared and TCR repertoires were sequenced by different laboratories using diverse techniques, in order to increase sequencing depth and limit assay-specific biases. The investigation overall reported the following: Only blood was sampled, and tissue TCR repertoires likely differ from those in blood. Clonotypes shared by all four sorted-subset donors showed higher generation probabilities than non-shared clonotypes. About 4.5% of naive CD4, roughly 3.5% of naive CD8, approximately 2% of memory CD4, and roughly 0.4% of memory CD8 clonotypes were shared across several donors. Naive subsets generally had larger estimated clonotype richness than memory subsets. Based on pairwise subsampling, the degree of clonotype sharing among donors was expected to be affected by sequencing depth. Rarefaction of sorted-subset datasets indicated incomplete sequencing despite the large sequencing depth. Because the study included a small number of donors, the genetic and exposure-history diversity represented was limited.

Using the deep immunoSEQ assay, multiplex PCR amplified TCR CDR3 regions from genomic DNA. Extracted genomic DNA from each cell subset was spread evenly across all wells of several immunoSEQ 96-well plates, with each plate serving as a replicate. Each replicate PCR for sorted subsets received about 200 ng genomic DNA, equal to about 30,000 T cell genomes. The purified libraries were quantified using a Qubit 3.0 fluorometer, sized with a Bioanalyzer 2100, and then quantified again using the KAPA Library Quantification kit. Each immunoSEQ 96-well plate was sequenced on its own single-read 150-cycle Illumina NextSeq 550 flow cell. In the paper's pipeline: Because the immunoSEQ output held only junctional sequences and lacked quality scores, the filtering could not match the filtering applied to full-length reads. To assign V/J genes and CDR3, sequences were annotated against IMGT germline references using PyIR, a Python wrapper for IgBLAST v1.9. Reads were filtered out if the reads had weak V/J assignments (E-value above 1e-6), no CDR3, stop codons, out-of-frame junctions, or ambiguous translated residues. A V3J clonotype was defined by an identical inferred V gene, J gene, and CDR3 amino acid sequence. Percentage overlap between repertoires was computed as shared unique clonotypes divided by the size of the smaller repertoire. Three approaches were used to assess repertoire richness: RTK rarefaction, the Chao1 estimator, and Recon v2.1 estimates of unobserved clonotypes. Generation probabilities were computed with OLGA for all TCRbeta clonotypes obtained by the gDNA method from four donors. The clones in this table, taken by TCRdb from immuneACCESS, are in-frame only. Not every clone is retained; where verified, under half of the shortfall comes from an unresolved V gene, and the cause of the rest is unknown. The V and J calls and the clone size are those of that table, but D and trimming were determined from the DNA. The sample table contains millions of clones; only one count was recorded for roughly 95% of them. More than 0.1% of the sample is taken by the ten largest.

Trimming removed 1 base from V and 2 bases from J, leaving 3 bases between the germline ends. CDR3 length: 13 amino acids, cysteine to phenylalanine. CDR3 DNA only is kept here, 39 bases in frame from base 1. Via the germline V gene, CDR1 is SGHDN and CDR2 FVKESK. The donors were healthy, HIV-negative adults who had no recently reported acute infections or vaccinations. Every donor was a Caucasian adult living in Nashville, Tennessee, USA. CD4+ T cells were enriched by magnetic negative selection, after which naive cells were positively selected on CD45RA and the negative fraction was taken as the memory subset. Blood was obtained by leukapheresis, after which PBMCs were separated by Ficoll-Histopaque density gradient centrifugation and cryopreserved in liquid nitrogen vapor phase. Purity and quantity of every magnetically sorted T cell population were checked by analytical flow cytometry. From each sorted fraction, genomic DNA was isolated and quantified by UV absorbance on a Nanodrop 2000c.

Concerning this clone: Its antigen has not been determined. The input lacks base qualities; no much larger clone sits a single base away.

The chain joins TRBV14 to TRBJ1-3, with the D gene too uncertain to name. Material: naive CD4+ T cells sorted from blood. The cell subset or site tag for this specimen amounts to: CD45RA+ positively selected. The TCR comes from a man aged 18 to 30 in good health. At the DNA level, the sequence is TGTGCCAGCAGCCAAGCCGCTGGAAACACCATATATTTT. It translates to CASSQAAGNTIYF.